This T cell receptor (beta chain) was observed in a study of cytomegalovirus exposure and HLA in healthy donors. Study outcomes and limitations: In a later analysis, a genetic analysis reported fewer productive-TCR N-insertions in an Asian-associated ancestry cluster than the cohort average. A cluster of highly shared sequence variants was likely a sequencing artifact.

This CDR3 contains 14 residues. V lost 0 bases, J lost 2 bases, and 9 bases lay in between. The germline V gene has CDR1 SGDLS and CDR2 YYNGEE. Whereas donors were nominally healthy upon sampling, unrecorded immune exposures were probable. Use of 60 Vbeta and 13 Jbeta primers characterized the PCR. Data came from immunoSEQ multiplex PCR; TCRdb stores just in-frame clones and leaves some out. The sample consists of about 160,000 clones, approximately 90% of them appearing once. Remarks on this clone: Its matching antigen is unknown.

The chain employs TRBV9 and TRBJ2-7, with TRBD1 as a possible D gene (5 bases). The TCR comes from a woman younger than 45 in good health and CMV-seronegative. The sequenced sample was PBMCs. Here the CDR3 DNA reads TGTGCCAGCAGCGTAGGGGGCGTCACCTACGAGCAGTACTTC. Translated, it gives CASSVGGVTYEQYF.